These 4 T cell receptor beta chains came from one sample sequenced in a study of blood T cell repertoires in COVID-19. The table came from immunoSEQ multiplex PCR; TCRdb's copy has only in-frame clones and leaves some out. The table has 200,000 to 300,000 clones, under 90% seen once. The sequencing input was PBMCs or T cells enriched from blood (not recorded which). These receptors were obtained from a man aged 35 to 55 who had recovered from COVID-19.

The chain uses TRBV27 and TRBJ1-5; 12 bases map to TRBD1. CDR3 length: 19 amino acids. In germline, CDR1 is MNHEY, CDR2 SMNVEV (reference sequence). J gave up 0 bases and V 5 bases, and 11 bases lay outside the gene matches. DNA of the CDR3: TGTGCCAGCAGTCCAACGGGACAGGGGGCTTCTTATAGCAATCAGCCCCAGCATTTT. Its translation is CASSPTGQGASYSNQPQHF.

The rearrangement uses TRBV4-1 and TRBJ1-2; a weak D match, TRBD1 (6 bases). V was shortened by 1 base and J by 5 bases, with 11 bases between the two germline ends. The CDR3 loop spans 14 amino acids. The germline gives CDR1 MGHRA, CDR2 YSYEKL. In DNA, the CDR3 is TGCGCCAGCAGCCAAGTAGGCACAGGGTATGGCTACACCTTC. Translating gives CASSQVGTGYGYTF.

In its sample, this clone was seen once. The chain has TRBV18 and TRBJ2-6, with TRBD1 matching 11 bases. J was trimmed by 1 base and V by 3 bases; bases with no gene match: 8. The length of the CDR3 is 19 residues. Germline values: CDR1 KGHSH, CDR2 LQKENI. CDR3 DNA sequence: TGTGCCAGCTCACCGATCCAGGACAGGGGGCGTTCTGGGGCCAACGTCCTGACTTTC. Its protein is CASSPIQDRGRSGANVLTF.

V and J are TRBV29-1 and TRBJ2-1; 10 nucleotides align to TRBD2. V shed 4 bases and J 7 bases; nucleotides not matched to a gene: 4. This CDR3 has 13 residues. Germline V gene lookup returns CDR1 SQVTM and CDR2 ANQGSEA. Here the CDR3 reads CSVVLAGGNEQFF. The CDR3, as DNA: TGCAGCGTTGTATTAGCGGGAGGTAATGAGCAGTTCTTC.